Below, 7 T cell receptor beta chains from the same sample are listed, as sequenced in a study of T cell responses to AZD1222 COVID-19 vaccine. TCRdb's table, derived via immunoSEQ multiplex PCR, lists solely in-frame clones and lacks some. The data contain approximately 100,000 clones, around 90% of them singletons. This material consisted of peripheral blood, taken on day 0 of AZD1222 vaccination. The receptor source for this set is an adult in good health.

The chain employs TRBV4-3 and TRBJ2-3; tentatively, D is TRBD2 (5 bases). The ends were cut back, 0 bases at V and 1 base at J, with 8 bases in the middle. The CDR3 covers 15 residues. Germline loops: CDR1 LGHNA, CDR2 YSLEER. CDR3 amino acids: CASSQDGVRTDTQYF. In nucleotides, the CDR3 is TGCGCCAGCAGCCAAGACGGGGTGCGCACAGATACGCAGTATTTT.

The chain joins TRBV28 to TRBJ1-2; TRBD1 agrees at 7 bases. Trimming removed 7 bases from V and 8 bases from J; junction bases left unmatched: 10. This CDR3 spans 13 amino acids. Germline V CDR1 and CDR2: MDHEN, SYDVKM. CDR3 protein: CASISGQAEGYTF. CDR3 coding DNA: TGTGCCAGCATATCTGGACAGGCTGAGGGCTACACCTTC.

This chain uses TRBV4-3 with TRBJ1-1; maybe TRBD1 (6 bases). V was clipped by 0 bases and J by 5 bases, with 16 bases between them. The CDR3 sequence is 16 residues long. Per the germline V gene, CDR1 is LGHNA and CDR2 is YSLEER. The DNA for the CDR3 is TGCGCCAGCAGCCAAGATACGTTCTTAAGGGGGACTGAAGCTTTCTTT. Its protein product is CASSQDTFLRGTEAFF.

J is TRBJ1-5 and V is TRBV24-1; D may be TRBD1 (6 bases). V gave up 3 bases and J gave up 3 bases, with 14 bases separating them. This CDR3 contains 16 residues. Germline assignment: CDR1 KGHDR and CDR2 SFDVKD. The CDR3 protein is CATSDPGQSTNQPQHF. The CDR3, as DNA: TGTGCCACCAGTGATCCCGGACAGTCAACCAATCAGCCCCAGCATTTT.

The chain uses TRBV3-1 (or the pseudogene TRBV3-2) and TRBJ2-3, with D possibly being TRBD2 (7 bases). This CDR3 spans 15 amino acids. Germline V lookup: CDR1 LGHDT, CDR2 YNNKEL (reference sequence). With 1 base removed from V and 2 bases from J, the gap between germline ends came to 10 bases. The CDR3 region has the DNA TGTGCCAGCAGCCAAGCGGGGGGCATCACAGATACGCAGTATTTT. It is translated as CASSQAGGITDTQYF.

The chain is built from TRBV5-1 and TRBJ1-1; 8 nucleotides match TRBD1. Germline V CDR1 and CDR2: SGHRS, YFSETQ. CDR3 length: 14 residues. Trimming at V came to 5 bases and at J to 0 bases, leaving 3 bases not matched to a gene. The CDR3 is CASSSTGVNTEAFF. Here the CDR3 DNA reads TGCGCCAGCAGTTCGACAGGGGTGAACACTGAAGCTTTCTTT.

The DNA of the CDR3 is TGTGCCAGCAGCGGGACAGGGGTCCTTGAAAAACTGTTTTTT. The encoded protein is CASSGTGVLEKLFF. The chain carries TRBV5-5 and TRBJ1-4; 10 nucleotides line up with TRBD1. The germline CDR1 and CDR2 sequences are SGHKS and YYEKEE (reference sequence). V was clipped by 4 bases and J by 7 bases; unmatched bases: 4. The CDR3 has 14 amino acids.